This T cell receptor (beta chain) was profiled in a study of T cell responses to AZD1222 COVID-19 vaccine. Germline V gene sequence: CDR1 SGHNT, CDR2 YYREEE (reference sequence). The CDR3 loop spans 15 amino acids. V shed 2 bases and J shed 5 bases, with 16 bases lying between them. General study points: The breadth and depth of Spike-specific TCRs increased once two AZD1222 doses had been given.

Data came from immunoSEQ multiplex PCR; TCRdb stores just in-frame clones and leaves some out. The data contain about 190,000 clones, roughly nine tenths of them seen just once; the ten biggest clones take up approximately 6.9%. Turning to this clone: Its antigen is currently unknown.

The clonotype was recovered from an adult in good health. The V call is TRBV5-4, the J call TRBJ1-2; D gene uncertain. The starting material was peripheral blood, obtained on day 0 of AZD1222 vaccination. The CDR3 DNA sequence: TGTGCCAGCAGCTTAGGCCAGACCACTATATATGGCTACACCTTC. The encoded protein is CASSLGQTTIYGYTF. Complete variable domain (other parts from reference TRBV5-4 and TRBJ1-2): ETGVTQSPTHLIKTRGQQVTLRCSSQSGHNTVSWYQQALGQGPQFIFQYYREEENGRGNFPPRFSGLQFPNYSSELNVNALELDDSALYLCASSLGQTTIYGYTFGSGTRLTVV.